Sequencing of this TCR beta chain was carried out in a study of T cell responses to AZD1222 COVID-19 vaccine. To note about this clone: Its antigen is undetermined.

Some clones are missing from TCRdb's copy, which holds only in-frame ones; the method was immunoSEQ multiplex PCR. Of more than 85,000 clones listed, 85% to 90% are singletons. Study conclusions and caveats: Spike was spanned by vaccine-associated CD4 TCRs, which were dominant at 160-218 and 743-854.

V was pared by 4 bases and J by 6 bases, with 16 bases between. The CDR3 consists of 14 residues. CDR1 is MNHEY, CDR2 SMNVEV, per germline (reference sequence). The sequence derives from an adult in good health. The specimen comprised peripheral blood, sampled on day 0 of AZD1222 vaccination. V is TRBV27 and J is TRBJ2-7, with D possibly matching TRBD2 (5 bases). The CDR3 DNA sequence: TGTGCCAGCAGTTCCGGGCGAGGGAACGGCGAGCAGTACTTC. As protein: CASSSGRGNGEQYF.